These 5 T cell receptor beta chains originate from one sample sequenced in a study of beta chain features in type 1 diabetes. Sequencing targeted expressed TCRB transcripts, as all isolated RNA had been reverse transcribed. Some clones are missing from TCRdb's copy, which holds only in-frame ones; the method was immunoSEQ multiplex PCR. In the table there are 450,000 to 600,000 clones, about 29% of which are singletons. The source material was naive CD4+ T cells from blood. These TCRs come from a man in his late teens or twenties in good health.

The gene calls are TRBV5-1 and TRBJ2-5; a possible D gene is TRBD2 (6 bases). The ends were cut back, 0 bases at V and 9 bases at J, with 18 bases in the middle. Per germline, CDR1 SGHRS and CDR2 YFSETQ. This CDR3 comprises 15 residues. The CDR3 is CASSLAWGPTGAQYF. For the CDR3, the DNA is TGCGCCAGCAGCTTGGCCTGGGGACCCACGGGGGCCCAGTACTTC.

This clone was seen more than once but under ten times. This chain joins TRBV9 and TRBJ2-5; tentatively, D is TRBD2 (7 bases). This CDR3 contains 16 residues. CDR1 SGDLS and CDR2 YYNGEE come from the germline V gene. Trimming cost V 0 bases and J 1 base, with 13 bases left between them. The CDR3 DNA sequence: TGTGCCAGCAGCGTAGAACGGGGAGGGGGCCAAGAGACCCAGTACTTC. Protein: CASSVERGGGQETQYF.

The chain joins TRBV10-3 to TRBJ2-1, with 9 positions matching TRBD2. The germline CDR1 and CDR2 sequences are ENHRY and SYGVKD. The V segment lost 9 bases and the J segment 5 bases; nucleotides outside the gene matches: 5. The CDR3 contains 13 residues. The CDR3 spells CAMGASGNNEQFF. CDR3 coding DNA: TGTGCCATGGGAGCTAGCGGGAACAATGAGCAGTTCTTC.

The genes are TRBV9 and TRBJ2-1, with 10 bases aligning to TRBD1. Germline V lookup: CDR1 SGDLS, CDR2 YYNGEE. J was trimmed by 6 bases and V by 5 bases; bases with no gene match: 11. The CDR3 consists of 16 residues. The CDR3 region has the DNA TGTGCCAGCAGTACGACAGGGGGCCTGTTAGGCAATGAGCAGTTCTTC. This gives the protein CASSTTGGLLGNEQFF.

This clone was counted a few times. The chain couples TRBV4-2 to TRBJ2-1, with a tentative D call TRBD2 (5 bases). The CDR3 runs to 14 residues. Trimming left V 1 base short and J 9 bases short, with 13 bases between. CDR1 is LGHNA and CDR2 is YNFKEQ in the germline V gene. The CDR3 loop reads CASSQVEIEGEQFF. CDR3 coding DNA: TGTGCCAGCAGCCAAGTCGAGATAGAGGGTGAGCAGTTCTTC.